This T cell receptor (beta chain) was documented in a study of beta chain features in type 1 diabetes. Of the isolated RNA, all was reverse transcribed, and so the sequenced material was expressed TCRB transcripts. TCRdb's table, derived via immunoSEQ multiplex PCR, lists solely in-frame clones and lacks some. The top ten clones hold 1% to 1.5% of a sample with 200,000 to 250,000 clones, roughly a tenth of them seen once. CDR3 length equals 16 residues. The germline CDR1 and CDR2 sequences are GTSNPN and SVGIG (reference sequence). Trimming at V came to 2 bases and at J to 5 bases, leaving 13 bases not matched to a gene.

This chain joins TRBV30 and TRBJ2-7; TRBD1 matches 9 bases. Specimen: central memory CD4+ T cells from blood. The TCR originated in a man aged 18-30 years in good health. Here the CDR3 reads CAWSPWRGQGRDEQYF. The DNA of the CDR3 is TGTGCCTGGAGTCCATGGAGGGGACAGGGTAGAGACGAGCAGTACTTC.